These 30 T cell receptor beta chains share one sample of origin, sequenced in a study of blood T cells in healthy people across ages. The use of a sample-barcoded 5' primer and a J-beta primer mix characterized a second PCR of roughly 6 to 11 cycles. MiXCR was run by TCRdb on the 5' RACE reads, yielding one entry per CDR3 protein. The sample records over 950,000 distinct CDR3 sequences, 51% being singletons. Sequenced input: blood. The receptors here all came from a woman aged 55-69 years in good health.

The genes are TRBV29-1 and TRBJ2-7; D not certain. In germline, CDR1 is SQVTM, CDR2 ANQGSEA. Trimming left V 4 bases short and J 2 bases short, with 15 bases between. The CDR3 consists of 14 residues. The CDR3 nucleotides read TGCAGCGTTGTCGGTTCCAGTTTCACCTACGAGCAGTACTTC. It codes for CSVVGSSFTYEQYF.

The chain's CDR3 is CAWSPGMKSSQYF. The CDR3 DNA reads TGTGCCTGGAGTCCCGGCATGAAGTCGTCGCAGTATTTT. The genes are TRBV30 and TRBJ2-3; D not certain. Deletions cut 2 bases from V and 10 bases from J, with 16 bases between. Germline-derived CDR1 and CDR2 are GTSNPN and SVGIG (reference sequence). The CDR3 loop spans 13 amino acids.

The chain is built from TRBV7-9 and TRBJ1-5, with D possibly being TRBD1 (5 bases). The CDR3 has 14 residues. V lost 3 bases, J lost 6 bases, and 12 bases lay in between. CDR1 and CDR2 (germline): SEHNR, FQNEAQ (reference sequence). For the CDR3, the DNA is TGTGCCAGCAGCTTTGCGGGGGGAACTCAGCCCCAGCATTTT. Its translation is CASSFAGGTQPQHF.

The V and J genes are TRBV7-2 and TRBJ2-1, with D tentatively TRBD1 or TRBD2 (5 bases each). Germline V CDR1 and CDR2: SGHTA, FQGNSA. The CDR3 runs 16 residues. V lost 5 bases and J lost 6, with 20 bases in between. CDR3 amino acids: CASSLWAGGLANEQFF. DNA for the CDR3: TGTGCCAGCAGCCTATGGGCTGGGGGTCTGGCCAATGAGCAGTTCTTC.

This rearrangement joins TRBV7-2 to TRBJ2-4; possibly TRBD2 for D (6 bases). Germline CDR1 reads SGHTA; CDR2 reads FQGNSA. Deletions cut 2 bases from V and 12 bases from J, with 11 bases between. The CDR3 runs 12 residues. The CDR3 DNA reads as TGTGCCAGCAGCTTATACCAGGAGGGTCAGTACTTC. Translated: CASSLYQEGQYF. Based on the CDR3 plus reference TRBV7-2 and TRBJ2-4, the full variable domain is GAGVSQSPSNKVTEKGKDVELRCDPISGHTALYWYRQSLGQGLEFLIYFQGNSAPDKSGLPSDRFSAERTGGSVSTLTIQRTQQEDSAVYLCASSLYQEGQYFGAGTRLSVL.

The sample holds a few counts of this clonotype. The genes are TRBV20-1 and TRBJ1-6; tentatively, D is TRBD1 (5 bases). Germline loops: CDR1 DFQATT, CDR2 SNEGSKA (reference sequence). The V gene lost 3 bases and the J gene lost 13 bases, with 10 bases spanning the gap. The CDR3 contains 11 residues. The CDR3 here is CSASGGSPLHF. CDR3 sequence (DNA): TGCAGTGCTAGCGGGGGGTCCCCCCTCCACTTT.

The genes are TRBV20-1 and TRBJ2-7, with TRBD2 matching over 10 bases. CDR3 length: 14 residues. With 3 bases clipped from V and 3 bases from J, the junction kept 5 bases outside the gene matches. Germline-derived CDR1 and CDR2 are DFQATT and SNEGSKA (reference sequence). The CDR3 is CSARELAGIYEQYF. In nucleotides, the CDR3 is TGCAGTGCTAGGGAACTAGCGGGAATCTACGAGCAGTACTTC.

This clonotype was counted a few times. The chain has TRBV4-1 and TRBJ2-3, with 9 bases aligning to TRBD2. The germline V gene encodes CDR1 MGHRA and CDR2 YSYEKL. The V gene end was trimmed by 3 bases and the J gene end by 3 bases; junction bases not matched to a gene: 4. The CDR3 runs 15 residues. The CDR3 loop is CASSQVAGATDTQYF. The CDR3 region has the DNA TGCGCCAGCAGCCAGGTAGCGGGAGCAACAGATACGCAGTATTTT.

This clonotype has a handful of counts. The genes are TRBV28 and TRBJ1-2; weak D call: TRBD1 (6 bases). CDR1 is MDHEN and CDR2 is SYDVKM in the germline V gene. The CDR3 sequence is 14 residues long. Between the trimmed V and J ends, which lost 5 bases and 5 bases, there was a span of 15 bases. The CDR3 reads CASSTAGVGYGYTF. The CDR3 DNA is TGTGCCAGCAGTACCGCAGGGGTAGGGTATGGCTACACCTTC.

This clonotype was counted between two and nine times. The rearrangement joins TRBV29-1 to TRBJ2-1; TRBD2 might be the D (5 bases). The CDR3 has 18 residues. The V gene lost 0 bases and the J gene lost 4 bases, with 22 bases spanning the gap. Germline lookup yields CDR1 SQVTM and CDR2 ANQGSEA. CDR3 in amino acids: CSVEDRELRVAGYNEQFF. The DNA for the CDR3 is TGCAGCGTTGAAGATCGAGAGTTGCGGGTGGCGGGTTACAATGAGCAGTTCTTC.

The rearrangement joins TRBV5-1 to TRBJ2-2; 7 bases match TRBD2. CDR3 length: 15 amino acids. V was pared by 4 bases and J by 1 base, with 4 bases of the junction left unmatched. The germline V gene encodes CDR1 SGHRS and CDR2 YFSETQ. Written as DNA, the CDR3 is TGCGCCAGCAGCCCCGTAGCGGGGAACACCGGGGAGCTGTTTTTT. Encoded protein: CASSPVAGNTGELFF.

The chain recombines TRBV7-3 with TRBJ2-3; TRBD1 is a possible D gene (6 bases). The V end lost 2 bases, the J end lost 0 bases, and 12 bases lay between the germline ends. The CDR3 covers 16 residues. Germline V gene sequence: CDR1 SGHTA, CDR2 FQGTGA. The CDR3 nucleotides read TGTGCCAGCAGCTTACAGGGGAAGGCTAGCACAGATACGCAGTATTTT. It encodes CASSLQGKASTDTQYF. Complete variable domain (other parts from reference TRBV7-3 and TRBJ2-3): GAGVSQTPSNKVTEKGKYVELRCDPISGHTALYWYRQSLGQGPEFLIYFQGTGAADDSGLPNDRFFAVRPEGSVSTLKIQRTERGDSAVYLCASSLQGKASTDTQYFGPGTRLTVL.

The chain recombines TRBV29-1 with TRBJ2-7; D might be TRBD1 or TRBD2, each matching 5 bases. Germline CDR1 and CDR2: SQVTM and ANQGSEA. The CDR3 totals 13 residues. The germline V and J ends were trimmed by 3 bases and 3 bases, with 12 bases remaining between them. The CDR3 loop is CSVEGDRSYEQYF. For the CDR3, the DNA is TGCAGCGTTGAGGGGGATCGAAGCTACGAGCAGTACTTC.

This chain links TRBV12-3 or TRBV12-4 with TRBJ1-1; possibly TRBD1 for D (6 bases). This CDR3 spans 15 amino acids. V was cut by 5 bases and J by 2 bases, with 15 bases left in between. The CDR3 is CASSGGASSNTEAFF. The CDR3, as DNA: TGTGCCAGCAGTGGGGGGGCTTCGTCTAACACTGAAGCTTTCTTT.

V and J are TRBV18 and TRBJ2-3, with D unresolved. The germline V and J ends were trimmed by 2 bases and 2 bases, with 8 bases remaining between them. CDR1 is KGHSH and CDR2 is LQKENI in the germline V gene. The CDR3 has 14 residues. The CDR3 sequence: CASSPAGYTDTQYF. The CDR3 coding sequence is TGTGCCAGCTCACCAGCAGGTTACACAGATACGCAGTATTTT.

V and J are TRBV14 and TRBJ1-2; no definite D call. The CDR3 consists of 17 residues. CDR1 and CDR2 (germline): SGHDN, FVKESK. Between the trimmed V and J ends, which lost 0 bases and 7 bases, there was a span of 21 bases. The CDR3 loop is CASSQDDVGSLFSGYTF. In DNA form, the CDR3 reads TGTGCCAGCAGCCAAGATGACGTCGGTTCTCTATTCTCTGGCTACACCTTC.

This clonotype was counted a few times. The chain employs TRBV20-1 and TRBJ2-5, with D perhaps matching TRBD2 (5 bases). Germline V CDR1 and CDR2: DFQATT, SNEGSKA (reference sequence). Trimming took 7 bases from V and 4 from J, leaving 16 bases between them. This CDR3 has 13 residues. The CDR3 bases are TGCAGTGGGGTATTGGGAGTAGGAGAGACCCAGTACTTC. The encoded protein is CSGVLGVGETQYF.

The genes are TRBV29-1 and TRBJ2-3; TRBD1 matches 7 bases. CDR3 size: 14 residues. V shed 8 bases, J shed 4 bases, and the junction held 12 bases outside the gene matches. The germline CDR1 and CDR2 sequences are SQVTM and ANQGSEA. The CDR3 here is CSIRDQGGPDTQYF. The CDR3 bases are TGCAGCATTCGTGACCAAGGGGGCCCAGATACGCAGTATTTT.

This sequence joins TRBV24-1 and TRBJ2-5, with D possibly being TRBD2 (6 bases). V was pared by 4 bases and J by 5 bases, with 13 bases between. The CDR3 contains 14 residues. CDR1 is KGHDR and CDR2 is SFDVKD in the germline V gene. The CDR3 protein is CATSEPGLGETQYF. CDR3 coding DNA: TGTGCCACCAGTGAACCGGGACTCGGGGAGACCCAGTACTTC.

Points on this clonotype: One end of the junction varies from germline; a read error may be responsible. The rearrangement uses TRBV6-2 or TRBV6-3 and TRBJ2-6, with a possible D match to TRBD2 (6 bases). The CDR3 sequence is 17 residues long. The germline V gene has CDR1 MNHEY and CDR2 SVGEGT. The CDR3 bases are TGTGTCAGCAGTTGGGGGACTCCACTCTCTGGGGCCAACGTCCTGACTTTC. Translation: CVSSWGTPLSGANVLTF.

The CDR3 DNA reads TGTGCCATCGCCCCCGGGACTAGCGTTCCCTACGAGCAGTACTTC. This codes for CAIAPGTSVPYEQYF. The chain combines TRBV10-3 with TRBJ2-7, with 10 bases that match TRBD2. There are 15 residues in the CDR3. The germline V gene encodes CDR1 ENHRY and CDR2 SYGVKD. V lost 8 bases to trimming and J lost 2 bases; unmatched junction nucleotides: 9.

This sequence joins TRBV2 and TRBJ2-1; 10 bases fit TRBD1. The CDR3 contains 14 residues. Trimming took 11 bases from V and 5 from J; bases not matched to a gene: 9. Germline-derived CDR1 and CDR2 are SNHLY and FYNNEI. CDR3 nucleotides: TGTGCCCCCCGCCTAGACAGGGGGCACAATGAGCAGTTCTTC. Translating it yields CAPRLDRGHNEQFF.

The chain links TRBV7-8 to TRBJ1-2, with 11 bases aligning to TRBD1. J gave up 4 bases and V 1 base, and 5 bases lay outside the gene matches. This CDR3 has 16 residues. Looked up from germline, CDR1 is SGHVS and CDR2 is FQNEAQ. The CDR3 bases are TGTGCCAGCAGCTTAGGCCCCGGGACAGGGGGCTATGGCTACACCTTC. Residues: CASSLGPGTGGYGYTF.

This clonotype was counted a few times. The chain links TRBV6-2 or TRBV6-3 to TRBJ2-5, with a tentative D call TRBD1 (6 bases). The V and J ends lost 3 bases and 2 bases respectively, with 13 bases between them. This CDR3 comprises 15 residues. Germline lookup yields CDR1 MNHEY and CDR2 SVGEGT. CDR3 residues: CASSYPRQVQETQYF. The CDR3 region has the DNA TGTGCCAGCAGTTATCCCCGACAGGTGCAAGAGACCCAGTACTTC.

This clonotype was seen only a few times. The rearrangement links TRBV24-1 to TRBJ2-4; D might be TRBD1 (6 bases). The DNA end lines up better with TRBJ2-7; the J call may be wrong. This CDR3 is built from 12 residues. Germline assignment: CDR1 KGHDR and CDR2 SFDVKD. The DNA of the CDR3 is TGTGCCACAAGCAGGGGATCTGACGAGCAGTACTTC. Its translation: CATSRGSDEQYF.

The rearrangement uses TRBV28 and TRBJ2-4; no clear D gene. The CDR3 is 13 amino acids. V lost 3 bases, J lost 7 bases, and 10 bases lay in between. Germline loops: CDR1 MDHEN, CDR2 SYDVKM. CDR3 bases: TGTGCCAGCAGTTTTCGCCGAGATAACATTCAGTACTTC. This encodes CASSFRRDNIQYF.

The CDR3 is CASSKKRTPSNSGANVLTF. In DNA, the CDR3 is TGTGCCAGCAGCAAAAAGAGGACACCGTCAAACTCTGGGGCCAACGTCCTGACTTTC. This chain uses TRBV21-1 with TRBJ2-6; TRBD1 is the table's D call and was not checked against the DNA. TRBV21-1 is listed as a pseudogene. The CDR3 consists of 19 residues.

The table lists this clonotype with many counts. The chain links TRBV29-1 to TRBJ2-1, with TRBD1 matching 7 bases. The V segment lost 3 bases and the J segment 4 bases; nucleotides outside the gene matches: 9. The CDR3 loop spans 15 amino acids. The germline CDR1 and CDR2 sequences are SQVTM and ANQGSEA. CDR3: CSVDRPGQPYNEQFF. CDR3 DNA: TGCAGCGTTGATCGTCCGGGACAGCCATACAATGAGCAGTTCTTC.

On this clonotype itself: A much more abundant neighbour one base away suggests this may be a read error. The gene calls are TRBV4-3 and TRBJ2-1; 13 nucleotides agree with TRBD2. The CDR3 is 15 residues long. Germline CDR1 LGHNA, CDR2 YSLEER. CDR3 bases: TGCACCAGCAGCTTCGGGACTAGCGGGGACAATGAGCAGTTCTTC. Translated, it gives CTSSFGTSGDNEQFF.

The chain employs TRBV20-1 and TRBJ2-1, with a possible D match to TRBD2 (6 bases). Trimming took off 3 bases at V and 10 bases at J, with 22 bases between the two ends. The CDR3 is 15 amino acids. Germline lookup yields CDR1 DFQATT and CDR2 SNEGSKA (reference sequence). The CDR3: CSARGDSLGLREQFF. CDR3 DNA: TGCAGTGCTAGGGGGGACTCTCTGGGCCTTCGGGAGCAGTTCTTC.